This T cell receptor (beta chain) derives from a study of post-analysis software for immune sequencing data. As for the study in general: Included courses were relapsing-remitting and secondary progressive multiple sclerosis; progressive-relapsing multiple sclerosis was also included.

Whole-study results and caveats: Relative to controls, patients had about five TRBV segments at higher frequency, with TRBV5-6, TRBV5-1 and TRBV20-1 among these. Among multiple sclerosis patients, normalized Chao1 diversity was significantly below that of controls.

cDNA libraries for TCR beta contained unique molecular identifiers. TCRdb fed the PCR reads into MiXCR, producing one record per CDR3 protein. Among hundreds of thousands of distinct CDR3 sequences, around 47% were seen once, and the ten largest hold under 2%. The CDR3 extends over 15 amino acids. The germline V and J ends were trimmed by 7 bases and 4 bases, with 17 bases remaining between them. The V gene's germline CDR1 is SGHTA and CDR2 FQGNSA. This clonotype showed up just a few times. Its antigen is as yet unknown. The source material was blood. J is TRBJ2-1 and V is TRBV7-2; weak D call: TRBD2 (5 bases). This TCR came from a girl between 5 and 17 years old with multiple sclerosis. CDR3 protein: CASTSGMIRYNEQFF. For the CDR3, the DNA is TGTGCCAGCACCTCGGGGATGATACGGTACAATGAGCAGTTCTTC.